The 28 T cell receptor beta chains presented below share a single source sample, sequenced in a study of blood T cell repertoires in COVID-19. Data came from immunoSEQ multiplex PCR; TCRdb stores just in-frame clones and leaves some out. Altogether over 65,000 clones are present, about 82% being singletons, with the ten largest covering 18%. Sequencing used peripheral blood. The source is a man older than 75 with active or convalescent COVID-19.

The chain couples TRBV7-2 to TRBJ2-7, with no clear D. The CDR3 runs 15 residues. The ends were cut back, 1 base at V and 0 bases at J, with 10 bases in the middle. The V gene's germline CDR1 is SGHTA and CDR2 FQGNSA. CDR3 bases: TGTGCCAGCAGCTTAGGTGGTAGGAGCTCCTACGAGCAGTACGTC. Translation: CASSLGGRSSYEQYV.

This clone was picked up a small number of times. The chain carries TRBV19 and TRBJ1-3, with D unclear. Trimming removed 8 bases at V and 2 bases at J, with 13 bases between. The germline gives CDR1 LNHDA, CDR2 SQIVND (reference sequence). The CDR3 extends over 14 amino acids. The CDR3 loop is CASRAGGPGNTIYF. CDR3 bases: TGTGCCAGTCGTGCAGGTGGGCCTGGAAACACCATATATTTT.

V and J are TRBV27 and TRBJ2-3; no reliable D call. Germline V gene lookup returns CDR1 MNHEY and CDR2 SMNVEV (reference sequence). Trimming pared 6 bases from V and 0 bases from J, leaving 10 bases between. This CDR3 contains 14 residues. CDR3 in amino acids: CASRYRTSTDTQYF. The CDR3 DNA reads as TGTGCCAGCAGGTACCGCACTAGCACAGATACGCAGTATTTT.

Ten or more counts support this clone. The V call is TRBV6-1, the J call TRBJ2-2; D perhaps matches TRBD2 (5 bases). V dropped 1 base and J dropped 1 base, with 7 bases sitting between them. This CDR3 region has 15 residues. Germline V gene data show CDR1 as MNHNS and CDR2 as SASEGT. CDR3 sequence: CASSEGGLNTGELFF. The CDR3 DNA reads TGTGCCAGCAGTGAAGGAGGGTTGAACACCGGGGAGCTGTTTTTT.

V and J are TRBV3-1 (or the pseudogene TRBV3-2) and TRBJ1-2; maybe TRBD1 (6 bases). This CDR3 has 14 amino acids. The V end lost 3 bases, the J end lost 0 bases, and 8 bases lay between the germline ends. CDR1 and CDR2 from the germline V gene are LGHDT and YNNKEL (reference sequence). The CDR3 loop is CASSQGHANYGYTF. The CDR3 region has the DNA TGTGCCAGCAGCCAGGGACACGCTAACTATGGCTACACCTTC.

This rearrangement joins TRBV19 to TRBJ2-2, with TRBD2 matching 12 bases. CDR3 length: 19 amino acids. CDR1 and CDR2 (germline): LNHDA, SQIVND (reference sequence). The V segment lost 6 bases and the J segment 8 bases; nucleotides outside the gene matches: 19. The CDR3: CASSNAPLAGGRGAGELFF. The CDR3 region has the DNA TGTGCCAGTAGCAATGCCCCACTAGCGGGGGGCCGAGGGGCTGGGGAGCTGTTTTTT. The full variable domain, its missing parts supplied by reference TRBV19 and TRBJ2-2, is DGGITQSPKYLFRKEGQNVTLSCEQNLNHDAMYWYRQDPGQGLRLIYYSQIVNDFQKGDIAEGYSVSREKKESFPLTVTSAQKNPTAFYLCASSNAPLAGGRGAGELFFGEGSRLTVL.

This chain connects TRBV5-1 to TRBJ1-5; D remains ambiguous. Germline V gene data show CDR1 as SGHRS and CDR2 as YFSETQ. V lost 1 base and J 4 bases, leaving 18 bases between the germline ends. The CDR3 covers 17 residues. CDR3 region: CASSLNPKGAANQPQHF. CDR3 nucleotide sequence: TGCGCCAGCAGCTTGAACCCCAAGGGAGCGGCTAATCAGCCCCAGCATTTT.

This clone was detected once. The chain links TRBV27 to TRBJ1-4; tentatively, D is TRBD1 (6 bases). CDR1 is MNHEY and CDR2 is SMNVEV in the germline V gene (reference sequence). V lost 7 bases and J 1 base, leaving 13 bases between the germline ends. The CDR3 has 15 residues. CDR3 DNA: TGTGCCAGCAAGTACCTACAGGGAACTAATGAAAAACTGTTTTTT. Amino acid sequence: CASKYLQGTNEKLFF.

This rearrangement joins TRBV7-2 to TRBJ1-2; possible D gene TRBD1, 5 bases. The ends were cut back, 1 base at V and 7 bases at J, with 10 bases in the middle. This CDR3 is built from 13 residues. CDR1 is SGHTA, CDR2 FQGNSA, per germline. The CDR3, as DNA: TGTGCCAGCAGCTTAGGGGGGGTGGCTGGCTACACCTTC. Translating it yields CASSLGGVAGYTF.

The V and J genes are TRBV14 and TRBJ1-1; 9 nucleotides align to TRBD1. The V segment lost 6 bases and the J segment 3 bases; nucleotides outside the gene matches: 11. Germline lookup yields CDR1 SGHDN and CDR2 FVKESK. The CDR3 has 16 residues. As DNA, the CDR3 is TGTGCCAGCAGACTGACAGGGGGTTCTATGGACACTGAAGCTTTCTTT. Protein product: CASRLTGGSMDTEAFF.

The chain combines TRBV5-6 with TRBJ2-7; D is possibly TRBD1 (5 bases). Deletions cut 6 bases from V and 2 bases from J, with 15 bases between. The germline V gene encodes CDR1 SGHDT and CDR2 YYEEEE. The CDR3 length is 14 residues. CDR3 sequence (DNA): TGTGCCAGCAAAGGGGTGAGATCTACCTACGAGCAGTACGTC. This sequence encodes CASKGVRSTYEQYV.

This clone was counted once. The rearrangement links TRBV5-1 to TRBJ2-1; 9 bases map to TRBD2. Trimming cost V 4 bases and J 4 bases; bases outside gene matches: 6. CDR3 size: 15 residues. Germline assignment: CDR1 SGHRS and CDR2 YFSETQ. The CDR3 loop reads CASSQPLAGYNEQFF. The CDR3 region has the DNA TGCGCCAGCAGCCAACCCCTAGCGGGATACAATGAGCAGTTCTTC.

This clone has a single count. The V call is TRBV6-5, the J call TRBJ2-3; 8 bases agree with TRBD2. The V and J ends lost 6 bases and 2 bases, in that order; junction bases with no gene match: 7. CDR3 size: 15 residues. Germline CDR1 MNHEY, CDR2 SVGAGI. CDR3 sequence (DNA): TGTGCCAGCAGCCGCAGGCGGGGGGACACAGATACGCAGTATTTT. Translated, it gives CASSRRRGDTDTQYF.

The V call is TRBV10-1, the J call TRBJ2-1; D gene unclear. Deletions cut 3 bases from V and 10 bases from J, with 10 bases between. The CDR3 totals 12 residues. Germline V gene lookup returns CDR1 WNHNN and CDR2 SYGVQD (reference sequence). The CDR3 reads CASSDVLREQFF. The CDR3 nucleotides read TGCGCCAGCAGTGATGTTCTACGGGAGCAGTTCTTC.

The chain uses TRBV30 and TRBJ2-1, with D maybe TRBD2 (5 bases). The CDR3 totals 13 residues. With 3 bases removed from V and 8 bases from J, the gap between germline ends came to 14 bases. Per germline, CDR1 GTSNPN and CDR2 SVGIG (reference sequence). In nucleotides, the CDR3 is TGTGCCTGGAGCGCACTAGTAGAGTATGAGCAGTTCTTC. Its protein is CAWSALVEYEQFF.

The rearrangement uses TRBV4-1 and TRBJ1-1; D is perhaps TRBD1 (5 bases). Trimming left V 4 bases short and J 8 bases short, with 20 bases between. The CDR3 sequence is 15 residues long. Per the germline V gene, CDR1 is MGHRA and CDR2 is YSYEKL. The CDR3 nucleotides read TGCGCCAGCAGCCGGGGGGGTTTAGGCGTCGAAGAAGCTTTCTTT. This sequence encodes CASSRGGLGVEEAFF.

The chain employs TRBV7-9 and TRBJ1-5; D is uncertain. Germline lookup yields CDR1 SEHNR and CDR2 FQNEAQ (reference sequence). CDR3 length equals 13 residues. The V and J ends lost 6 bases and 9 bases respectively, with 15 bases between them. The CDR3 DNA follows: TGTGCCAGCAGTCTAAAAAGTGAGGGGCCCCAGCATTTT. It translates to CASSLKSEGPQHF.

The rearrangement joins TRBV18 to TRBJ2-7; TRBD1 aligns across 11 bases. The CDR3 contains 17 residues. V was clipped by 4 bases and J by 0 bases; unmatched bases: 8. Germline CDR1 reads KGHSH; CDR2 reads LQKENI. CDR3 DNA: TGTGCCAGCTCACTCGGACAGGGGGCCCGAATCTCCTACGAGCAGTACGTC. It translates to CASSLGQGARISYEQYV.

This chain uses TRBV7-2 with TRBJ2-1; D perhaps matches TRBD2 (6 bases). Looked up from germline, CDR1 is SGHTA and CDR2 is FQGNSA. The CDR3 has 15 residues. The V end lost 3 bases, the J end lost 8 bases, and 17 bases lay between the germline ends. DNA of the CDR3: TGTGCCAGCAGCTTCGTGGTACGGGAGAGTCATGAGCAGTTCTTC. It is translated as CASSFVVRESHEQFF.

This clone appeared a single time. The chain uses TRBV19 and TRBJ1-5; 9 positions agree with TRBD1. The CDR3 length is 15 residues. CDR1 LNHDA and CDR2 SQIVND come from the germline V gene (reference sequence). V trimming: 7 bases; J trimming: 7 bases; junction bases outside the gene matches: 11. CDR3 nucleotides: TGTGCCAGTACCGTCCCAGGACAGGGGTGGCAGCCCCAGCATTTT. It translates to CASTVPGQGWQPQHF.

The chain recombines TRBV28 with TRBJ2-7, with D possibly being TRBD2 (5 bases). Germline CDR1 reads MDHEN; CDR2 reads SYDVKM. Trimming cost V 8 bases and J 3 bases, with 14 bases left between them. The CDR3 totals 13 residues. The CDR3 DNA follows: TGTGCCAGCCGGGGTAGGGTCTTCTACGAGCAGTACGTC. This gives the protein CASRGRVFYEQYV.

V and J are TRBV5-1 and TRBJ2-1; the match to TRBD1 covers 8 bases. The CDR3 has 15 amino acids. The V segment lost 1 base and the J segment 4 bases; nucleotides outside the gene matches: 4. Germline V gene sequence: CDR1 SGHRS, CDR2 YFSETQ. The CDR3 DNA reads TGCGCCAGCAGCTTGTCAGGACAGGGTTACAATGAGCAGTTCTTC. Its translation: CASSLSGQGYNEQFF.

The chain recombines TRBV4-1 with TRBJ2-4, with 11 bases aligning to TRBD2. CDR1 and CDR2 from the germline V gene are MGHRA and YSYEKL. This CDR3 has 17 residues. The ends lost 4 bases at V and 6 bases at J; junction bases unmatched: 11. The CDR3 DNA reads TGCGCCAGCAGCCCCGGACTAGCGGGTCCCATCGGAAACATTCAGTACTTC. The encoded protein is CASSPGLAGPIGNIQYF.

This sequence joins TRBV29-1 and TRBJ1-1; 8 positions match TRBD1. The length of the CDR3 is 12 residues. The trim removed 7 bases at V and 2 bases at J, leaving 3 bases unmatched. Per the germline V gene, CDR1 is SQVTM and CDR2 is ANQGSEA. As DNA, the CDR3 is TGCAGCGGCGGACAGGGAAACACTGAAGCTTTCTTT. It is translated as CSGGQGNTEAFF.

The rearrangement uses TRBV1 and TRBJ2-7; the D call in the table, TRBD2, was not verified against the DNA. TRBV1 is an annotated pseudogene. CDR3 length: 18 residues. The CDR3 is CTSSQESFFWRESYEQYV. Written as DNA, the CDR3 is TGCACCAGCAGCCAAGAGTCGTTTTTTTGGCGGGAGTCCTACGAGCAGTACGTC.

This rearrangement joins TRBV19 to TRBJ1-5; 11 nucleotides agree with TRBD1. This CDR3 is built from 16 residues. J lost 2 bases, V lost 5 bases, and 5 bases had no gene match. In germline, CDR1 is LNHDA, CDR2 SQIVND (reference sequence). In nucleotides, the CDR3 is TGTGCCAGTAGTCCGGGGACAGGGGGTCGCAATCAGCCCCAGCATTTT. Amino acid sequence: CASSPGTGGRNQPQHF. The variable domain in full, completed from reference TRBV19 and TRBJ1-5, reads DGGITQSPKYLFRKEGQNVTLSCEQNLNHDAMYWYRQDPGQGLRLIYYSQIVNDFQKGDIAEGYSVSREKKESFPLTVTSAQKNPTAFYLCASSPGTGGRNQPQHFGDGTRLSIL.

The chain links TRBV28 to TRBJ1-1; D perhaps matches TRBD1 (5 bases). The V gene lost 4 bases and the J gene lost 1 base, with 10 bases spanning the gap. The V gene's germline CDR1 is MDHEN and CDR2 SYDVKM. This CDR3 region has 14 residues. Written as DNA, the CDR3 is TGTGCCAGCAGTTCCCCGGGGGGGAACACTGAAGCTTTCTTT. Protein sequence: CASSSPGGNTEAFF.

This clone has more than one count but fewer than ten. The genes are TRBV2 and TRBJ2-2, with 11 bases fitting TRBD2. V lost 5 bases and J lost 4; bases outside the gene matches: 6. CDR1 and CDR2 from the germline V gene are SNHLY and FYNNEI. The CDR3 is 16 residues long. The chain's CDR3 is CASSTSGRGVTGELFF. CDR3 nucleotides: TGTGCCAGCAGTACTAGCGGGAGAGGCGTCACCGGGGAGCTGTTTTTT.